This section outlines one TCR beta chain sequence together with its context. Antigen specificity is unknown. This sample is part of a study of cytomegalovirus exposure and HLA in healthy donors. The length of the CDR3 is 17 residues. With V trimmed by 2 bases and J by 1 base, 5 bases remained unmatched. The V gene's germline CDR1 is MNHEY and CDR2 SMNVEV (reference sequence). Points from the study as a whole: Most TCRs appeared rarely, but some public TCRs recurred in many donors. The authors confirmed in vitro that a few CMV-associated chains were specific for CMV antigens. Overall, approximately 150 TCR beta chains were annotated as cytomegalovirus-associated.

Libraries were prepared by immunoSEQ multiplex PCR; TCRdb keeps only in-frame clonotypes and omits some of them. The repertoire holds roughly 120,000 clones, with roughly 94% as singletons. This sequence was found in a woman younger than 35 in good health and CMV-seronegative. The genes are TRBV27 and TRBJ2-7, with TRBD2 matching 13 bases. Sequencing was carried out using PBMCs. The CDR3 DNA reads as TGTGCCAGCAGTTTACGAACTAGCGGGAGGGCTTCCTACGAGCAGTACTTC. Amino acids: CASSLRTSGRASYEQYF.